Presented here are 29 T cell receptor beta chains from one specimen sequenced in a study of CD8 T cells in ankylosing spondylitis. Study-level results: What seemed typical of ankylosing spondylitis blood was a TCR beta motif built from roughly eight highly homologous variants.

The antigens of these receptors remain unknown. TCRdb ran MiXCR on the 5' RACE reads and lists one entry per CDR3 protein. The profile shows some 840,000 distinct CDR3 sequences, over 9.5% of them singletons. Sequencing input: blood, either unsorted or a sorted T cell fraction (not recorded which). Receptor source: a male donor with ankylosing spondylitis.

This clonotype was found a few times. The chain joins TRBV12-3 or TRBV12-4 to TRBJ1-2, with D possibly being TRBD1 (5 bases). V was clipped by 4 bases and J by 8 bases, with 11 bases between them. The CDR3 sequence is 12 residues long. CDR3 sequence reads: CASSYLGRGYTF. CDR3 in DNA: TGTGCCAGCAGTTACCTGGGGCGCGGCTACACCTTC.

The chain employs TRBV28 and TRBJ1-5; unclear D gene. The germline gives CDR1 MDHEN, CDR2 SYDVKM. The CDR3 consists of 14 residues. V was pared by 3 bases and J by 3 bases, with 9 bases between. The CDR3 loop reads CASSFNRPNQPQHF. Here the CDR3 DNA reads TGTGCCAGCAGTTTTAACCGACCCAATCAGCCCCAGCATTTT.

The gene calls are TRBV20-1 and TRBJ2-5; the match to TRBD1 covers 10 bases. V was clipped by 3 bases and J by 2 bases; unmatched bases: 6. CDR1 DFQATT and CDR2 SNEGSKA come from the germline V gene (reference sequence). This CDR3 spans 15 amino acids. DNA of the CDR3: TGCAGTGCTAGGGGGTGGGGACAGGGGCAAGAGACCCAGTACTTC. Its translation is CSARGWGQGQETQYF.

The chain carries TRBV11-2 and TRBJ1-3; TRBD1 is a possible D gene (6 bases). The CDR3 covers 16 residues. V was clipped by 3 bases and J by 0 bases, with 12 bases between them. Germline lookup yields CDR1 SGHAT and CDR2 FQNNGV. The CDR3 nucleotides are TGTGCCAGCAGCTTCGTGGGACACCGCTCTGGAAACACCATATATTTT. Residues: CASSFVGHRSGNTIYF.

This clonotype was recorded many times. J is TRBJ2-7 and V is TRBV6-6; perhaps TRBD1 as D (6 bases). The V end lost 8 bases, the J end lost 2 bases, and 10 bases lay between the germline ends. This CDR3 contains 12 residues. Germline V gene data show CDR1 as MNHNY and CDR2 as SVGAGI (reference sequence). DNA of the CDR3: TGTGCCAGCCGGACAGAACCCTACGAGCAGTACTTC. Translated, it gives CASRTEPYEQYF.

The genes are TRBV6-5 and TRBJ2-3; 12 bases fit TRBD2. The CDR3 runs to 15 residues. Per the germline V gene, CDR1 is MNHEY and CDR2 is SVGAGI. Losses at the gene ends were 2 bases for V and 4 bases for J; bases not matched to a gene: 1. Written as DNA, the CDR3 is TGTGCCAGCAGTTACGGACTAGCGGGATCAGATACGCAGTATTTT. Amino acids: CASSYGLAGSDTQYF.

This chain uses TRBV5-6 with TRBJ1-1; D gene unclear. Trimming removed 5 bases from V and 8 bases from J, with 16 bases in between. The length of the CDR3 is 13 residues. CDR1 and CDR2 from the germline V gene are SGHDT and YYEEEE. The chain's CDR3 is CASSVVSRAEAFF. The CDR3 DNA is TGTGCCAGCAGTGTTGTAAGTCGGGCGGAAGCTTTCTTT.

This clonotype was picked up a small number of times. The chain employs TRBV7-9 and TRBJ2-1; TRBD1 matches 8 bases. This CDR3 spans 14 amino acids. In germline, CDR1 is SEHNR, CDR2 FQNEAQ (reference sequence). V lost 5 bases and J lost 5; bases outside the gene matches: 5. For the CDR3, the DNA is TGTGCCAGCAGCACCGGGACAGGTAACAATGAGCAGTTCTTC. Its translation is CASSTGTGNNEQFF.

The sample holds a few counts of this clonotype. The chain has TRBV24-1 and TRBJ2-1, with D perhaps TRBD1 or TRBD2 (5 bases each). Germline values: CDR1 KGHDR, CDR2 SFDVKD. The V and J ends lost 4 bases and 10 bases respectively, with 13 bases between them. The CDR3 contains 13 residues. The DNA for the CDR3 is TGTGCCACCAGTGAGGGACGGTGGGGCGAGCAGTTCTTC. Translated, it gives CATSEGRWGEQFF.

This clonotype turned up a few times. The chain employs TRBV6-1 and TRBJ2-5; a weak D match, TRBD1 (7 bases). The germline V gene has CDR1 MNHNS and CDR2 SASEGT. This CDR3 is built from 13 residues. Trimming took 7 bases from V and 4 from J, leaving 13 bases between them. The DNA of the CDR3 is TGTGCCAGCATGCGGCAGGGGGGAGAGACCCAGTACTTC. Its translation is CASMRQGGETQYF.

CDR3: CAISVGGTGELFF. In DNA, the CDR3 is TGTGCCATCAGTGTCGGGGGTACCGGGGAGCTGTTTTTT. The chain links TRBV10-3 to TRBJ2-2; weak D call: TRBD2 (6 bases). CDR3 length: 13 amino acids. Trimming stripped 4 bases from V and 5 bases from J, with 8 bases between. In germline, CDR1 is ENHRY, CDR2 SYGVKD.

This clonotype occurred a few times. V and J are TRBV18 and TRBJ1-2; D gene uncertain. This CDR3 is built from 14 residues. CDR1 KGHSH and CDR2 LQKENI come from the germline V gene. Trimming stripped 0 bases from V and 4 bases from J, with 9 bases between. Here the CDR3 reads CASSPPGRTYGYTF. CDR3 nucleotides: TGTGCCAGCTCACCACCCGGGCGGACCTATGGCTACACCTTC.

This clonotype was seen more than once but under ten times. The gene calls are TRBV5-6 and TRBJ1-6; possible D gene TRBD1, 5 bases. The V gene lost 1 base and the J gene lost 10 bases, with 15 bases spanning the gap. This CDR3 has 15 residues. CDR1 is SGHDT and CDR2 is YYEEEE in the germline V gene. CDR3 nucleotide sequence: TGTGCCAGCAGCTTGAAGGGCGGGGGTCGATCACCCCTCCACTTT. This translates into CASSLKGGGRSPLHF.

The chain recombines TRBV19 with TRBJ1-4; 8 bases map to TRBD1. The CDR3 has 13 residues. Germline trimming cut 6 bases from V and 8 bases from J; bases unmatched to any gene: 5. CDR1 LNHDA and CDR2 SQIVND come from the germline V gene (reference sequence). The CDR3: CASRDRGGEKLFF. DNA for the CDR3: TGTGCCAGTAGAGACAGGGGTGGCGAAAAACTGTTTTTT.

As DNA, the CDR3 is TGTGCCAGCAGTGTCTTGGGAGGACGCAATGAGCAGTTCTTC. Its translation is CASSVLGGRNEQFF. The rearrangement uses TRBV2 and TRBJ2-1, with D perhaps matching TRBD2 (6 bases). The CDR3 runs 14 residues. The germline V gene has CDR1 SNHLY and CDR2 FYNNEI. Trimming left V 4 bases short and J 6 bases short, with 13 bases between.

V gene TRBV4-1 combines with J gene TRBJ2-7; 7 bases are shared with TRBD1. J gave up 3 bases and V 5 bases, and 7 bases lay outside the gene matches. In germline, CDR1 is MGHRA, CDR2 YSYEKL. The length of the CDR3 is 14 residues. The CDR3 loop reads CASSLQGTGYEQYF. CDR3 in DNA: TGCGCCAGCAGCTTACAGGGGACGGGCTACGAGCAGTACTTC.

V is TRBV3-1 and J is TRBJ2-7; TRBD2 matches 7 bases. The germline CDR1 and CDR2 sequences are LGHDT and YNNKEL (reference sequence). Trimming at V came to 4 bases and at J to 4 bases, leaving 22 bases not matched to a gene. This CDR3 is built from 19 residues. The CDR3 nucleotides read TGTGCCAGCAGCCCCTACGAATCCCCCGGACTAGGCCTGACATACGAGCAGTACTTC. Its translation: CASSPYESPGLGLTYEQYF.

This chain connects TRBV7-2 to TRBJ2-5, with D unclear. Germline V CDR1 and CDR2: SGHTA, FQGNSA. With 2 bases removed from V and 5 bases from J, the gap between germline ends came to 12 bases. The CDR3 has 14 amino acids. CDR3 amino acids: CASSLTRRMETQYF. The DNA of the CDR3 is TGTGCCAGCAGCTTAACCCGTCGGATGGAGACCCAGTACTTC. The entire variable domain, with the rest obtained from reference TRBV7-2 and TRBJ2-5, is as follows: GAGVSQSPSNKVTEKGKDVELRCDPISGHTALYWYRQSLGQGLEFLIYFQGNSAPDKSGLPSDRFSAERTGGSVSTLTIQRTQQEDSAVYLCASSLTRRMETQYFGPGTRLLVL.

This clonotype was observed at least ten times. CDR3 loop: CASSHLPGVLHF. The CDR3 DNA is TGTGCCAGCAGCCATCTTCCAGGGGTCCTCCACTTT. The chain has TRBV6-6 and TRBJ1-6, with a tentative D call TRBD1 (6 bases). CDR1 and CDR2 from the germline V gene are MNHNY and SVGAGI (reference sequence). The CDR3 runs 12 residues. V shed 6 bases and J shed 15 bases, with 15 bases lying between them.

Only a few counts were recorded for this clonotype. The chain's CDR3 is CASTWTGMNTEAFF. As DNA, the CDR3 is TGCGCCAGCACGTGGACAGGAATGAACACTGAAGCTTTCTTT. The genes are TRBV5-1 and TRBJ1-1; TRBD1 matches 7 bases. V lost 6 bases, J lost 0 bases, and 5 bases stayed unmatched. CDR1 is SGHRS, CDR2 YFSETQ, per germline. This CDR3 region has 14 residues.

V and J are TRBV30 and TRBJ2-3; tentatively, D is TRBD1 (6 bases). Deletions cut 0 bases from V and 5 bases from J, with 18 bases between. The germline V gene has CDR1 GTSNPN and CDR2 SVGIG (reference sequence). This CDR3 is built from 16 residues. CDR3 amino acids: CAWSVGRTSQGDTQYF. CDR3 DNA: TGTGCCTGGAGTGTAGGCCGGACATCACAGGGAGATACGCAGTATTTT.

This clonotype was seen repeatedly, ten times or more. The chain links TRBV20-1 to TRBJ2-4; D is unresolved. This CDR3 is built from 14 residues. Trimming removed 2 bases at V and 0 bases at J, with 8 bases between. From germline, CDR1 is DFQATT and CDR2 SNEGSKA (reference sequence). DNA of the CDR3: TGCAGTGCTAGAAACAGTATAGCCAAAAACATTCAGTACTTC. Translating it yields CSARNSIAKNIQYF.

J is TRBJ2-1 and V is TRBV7-2, with 9 bases aligning to TRBD2. The V gene's germline CDR1 is SGHTA and CDR2 FQGNSA. Germline trimming cut 5 bases from V and 5 bases from J; bases unmatched to any gene: 10. This CDR3 region has 16 residues. The CDR3 sequence: CASSPGTSWVNNEQFF. The CDR3 region has the DNA TGTGCCAGCAGCCCGGGGACTAGCTGGGTGAACAATGAGCAGTTCTTC.

The chain employs TRBV6-2 or TRBV6-3 and TRBJ2-6; 7 positions match TRBD1. CDR3 length equals 20 residues. V shed 6 bases, J shed 0 bases, and the junction held 17 bases outside the gene matches. Germline V gene data show CDR1 as MNHEY and CDR2 as SVGEGT. DNA for the CDR3: TGTGCCAGCAGCCCGAATAGACAGGGCCTTTCTTTCTCTGGGGCCAACGTCCTGACTTTC. Encoded protein: CASSPNRQGLSFSGANVLTF.

This clonotype turned up a few times. The rearrangement uses TRBV20-1 and TRBJ2-5; perhaps TRBD1 as D (6 bases). The CDR3 has 13 residues. CDR1 and CDR2 from the germline V gene are DFQATT and SNEGSKA (reference sequence). Trimming pared 4 bases from V and 5 bases from J, leaving 14 bases between. This CDR3 reads CSANKGTRETQYF. The CDR3 coding sequence is TGCAGTGCTAATAAAGGGACACGGGAGACCCAGTACTTC.

The gene calls are TRBV4-3 and TRBJ2-3; the match to TRBD2 covers 8 bases. In germline, CDR1 is LGHNA, CDR2 YSLEER. Trimming at V came to 0 bases and at J to 3 bases, leaving 5 bases not matched to a gene. The CDR3 spans 16 residues. The DNA of the CDR3 is TGCGCCAGCAGCCAAGAGTCGGGGGGGATGACAGATACGCAGTATTTT. Its translation is CASSQESGGMTDTQYF.

This clonotype was seen ten or more times. The rearrangement links TRBV20-1 to TRBJ2-3; tentatively, D is TRBD1 (5 bases). Germline-derived CDR1 and CDR2 are DFQATT and SNEGSKA (reference sequence). The CDR3 is made up of 11 amino acids. V lost 5 bases, J lost 7 bases, and 10 bases lay in between. The CDR3 region is CSAPDRYTQYF. The CDR3 DNA reads as TGCAGTGCTCCTGACAGATATACGCAGTATTTT.

This clonotype was counted only a few times. The chain carries TRBV19 and TRBJ1-1, with a tentative D call TRBD1 (6 bases). In germline, CDR1 is LNHDA, CDR2 SQIVND (reference sequence). V lost 5 bases and J lost 6, with 16 bases in between. This CDR3 spans 14 amino acids. The CDR3 coding sequence is TGTGCCAGTAGTCAGACAGGTCGGTTCGCTGAAGCTTTCTTT. Its translation: CASSQTGRFAEAFF. Variable domain in full (rest from reference TRBV19 and TRBJ1-1): DGGITQSPKYLFRKEGQNVTLSCEQNLNHDAMYWYRQDPGQGLRLIYYSQIVNDFQKGDIAEGYSVSREKKESFPLTVTSAQKNPTAFYLCASSQTGRFAEAFFGQGTRLTVV.

This clonotype was counted a few times. The chain combines TRBV5-1 with TRBJ1-4; the D is unclear. From germline, CDR1 is SGHRS and CDR2 YFSETQ. Trimming took 0 bases from V and 0 from J, leaving 3 bases between them. The CDR3 totals 14 residues. The CDR3 loop is CASSLDATNEKLFF. The CDR3 nucleotides are TGCGCCAGCAGCTTGGACGCAACTAATGAAAAACTGTTTTTT.